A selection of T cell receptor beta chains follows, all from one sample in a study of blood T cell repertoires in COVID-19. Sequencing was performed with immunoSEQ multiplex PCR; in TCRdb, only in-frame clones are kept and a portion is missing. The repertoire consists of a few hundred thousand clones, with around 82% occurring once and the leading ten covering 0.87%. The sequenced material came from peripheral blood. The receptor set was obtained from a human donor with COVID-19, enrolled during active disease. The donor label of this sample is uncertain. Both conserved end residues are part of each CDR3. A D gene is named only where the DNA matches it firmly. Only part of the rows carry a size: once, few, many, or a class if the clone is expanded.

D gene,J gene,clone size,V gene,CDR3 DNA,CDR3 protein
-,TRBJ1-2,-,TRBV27,TGTGCCAGCAGTTTATCCGGGGGGGCTCGGGGCTACACCTTC,CASSLSGGARGYTF
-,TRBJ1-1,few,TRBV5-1,TGCGCCAGCAGCTTGGAGCCGGCGGGCGGGTACACTGAAGCTTTCTTT,CASSLEPAGGYTEAFF
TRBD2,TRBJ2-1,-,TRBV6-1,TGTGCCAGCAGTGAAAATATCGGTAGCGGGAGATGGGGCAATGAGCAGTTCTTC,CASSENIGSGRWGNEQFF
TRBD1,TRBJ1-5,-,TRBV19,TGTGCCAGCGGGACAGGCGGGGGGCCCCAGCATTTT,CASGTGGGPQHF
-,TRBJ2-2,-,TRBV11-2,TGTGCCAGCAGCTTAACCCGTACAGGGACCACCGGGGAGCTGTTTTTT,CASSLTRTGTTGELFF
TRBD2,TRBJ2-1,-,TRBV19,TGTGCCAGTATGGGAGGGTCAGGGCCCTACAATGAGCAGTTCTTC,CASMGGSGPYNEQFF
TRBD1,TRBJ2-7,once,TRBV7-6,TGTGCCAGCAGCTTCCGAGGACAGGGGGGGTACGAGCAGTACTTC,CASSFRGQGGYEQYF
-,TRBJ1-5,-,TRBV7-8,TGTGCCAGCAGCTTACTAAGCAATCAGCCCCAGCATTTT,CASSLLSNQPQHF
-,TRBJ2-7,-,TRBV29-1,TGCAGCGCTACAGGGAGCGGTGCCTACGAGCAGTACTTC,CSATGSGAYEQYF
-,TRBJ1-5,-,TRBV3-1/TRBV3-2,TGTGCCAGCAGCCAAGACCCATCCCAACGGGATCAGCCCCAGCATTTT,CASSQDPSQRDQPQHF
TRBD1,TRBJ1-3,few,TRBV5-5,TGTGCCAGCAGCGTCGAGGGACAGGGGATCTCTGGAAACACCATATATTTT,CASSVEGQGISGNTIYF
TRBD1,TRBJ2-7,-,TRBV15,TGTGCCACCAGCAGAGACACTCCGGGACAGGGAGTCTACGAGCAGTACTTC,CATSRDTPGQGVYEQYF
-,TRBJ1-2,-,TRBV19,TGTGCCAGTAGTACAGGGGAGATTTGGTATGGCTACACCTTC,CASSTGEIWYGYTF
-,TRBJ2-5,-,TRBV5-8,TGTGCCAGCAGCTTGGGGTTCGGGGGAGAGACCCAGTACTTC,CASSLGFGGETQYF
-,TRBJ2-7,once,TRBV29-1,TGCAGCGTTAAAAACGCAGGTTACGAGCAGTACTTC,CSVKNAGYEQYF
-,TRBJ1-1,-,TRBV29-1,TGCAGCGTTGGAGAGGCTGAGGTAGCTTTCTTT,CSVGEAEVAFF
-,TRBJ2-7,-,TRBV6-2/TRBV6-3,TGTGCCAGCAGTTACGGGTCGGGAGTCTACGAGCAGTACTTC,CASSYGSGVYEQYF
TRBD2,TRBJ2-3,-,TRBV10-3,TGTGCCGTCGAACCGGGACTAGCGGGAAGTGATACGCAGTATTTT,CAVEPGLAGSDTQYF
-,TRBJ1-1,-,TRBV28,TGTGCCAGCAGTTTCGGGGGGGCGCTGGAAACTGAAGCTTTCTTT,CASSFGGALETEAFF
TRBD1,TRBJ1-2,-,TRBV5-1,TGCGCCAGCAGCTTTAACCCCATAATGGACAGGGCGGACTATGGCTACACCTTC,CASSFNPIMDRADYGYTF
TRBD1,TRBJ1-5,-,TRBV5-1,TGCGCCAGCAGCCTGGGACAGGGGACTTGGCAGCCCCAGCATTTT,CASSLGQGTWQPQHF
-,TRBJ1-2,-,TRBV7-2,TGTGCCAGCAGCTTAACCCAGGGCCTTGGCTACACCTTC,CASSLTQGLGYTF
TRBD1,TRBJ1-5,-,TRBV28,TGTGCCAGCAGCAGGACAGGGGCCCATCAGCCCCAGCATTTT,CASSRTGAHQPQHF
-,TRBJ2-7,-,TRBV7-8,TGTGCCAGCAGCGAACCAGGGGCTAGCTCCTACGAGCAGTACTTC,CASSEPGASSYEQYF
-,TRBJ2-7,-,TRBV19,TGTGCCAGTAGTATCGCGGGACCCTACGAGCAGTACTTC,CASSIAGPYEQYF
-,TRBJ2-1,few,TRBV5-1,TGCGCCAGCAGCTTGGGCAGGGCCGGGCTATACAATGAGCAGTTCTTC,CASSLGRAGLYNEQFF
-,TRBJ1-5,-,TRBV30,TGTGCCTGGAGTCAGGGTTTGACTCAGCCCCAGCATTTT,CAWSQGLTQPQHF
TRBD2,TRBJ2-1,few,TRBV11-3,TGTGCCAGCAGCTTAGGGATAGCGGGAGCGGATGAGCAGTTCTTC,CASSLGIAGADEQFF
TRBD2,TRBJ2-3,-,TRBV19,TGTGCCAGTAGTATCGGGACTAGCGGGAGGGCAGATACGCAGTATTTT,CASSIGTSGRADTQYF
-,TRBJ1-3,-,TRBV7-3,TGTGCCAGCAGCTCCGGGACAAGCTCTGGAAACACCATATATTTT,CASSSGTSSGNTIYF
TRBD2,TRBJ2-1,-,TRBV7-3,TGTGCCAGCAGCCTACTAGCGGGAGTTCCTAATGAGCAGTTCTTC,CASSLLAGVPNEQFF
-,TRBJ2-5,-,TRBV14,TGTGCCAGCAGCCAAGAGCTTCGAGCCCCAAAGTACTTC,CASSQELRAPKYF
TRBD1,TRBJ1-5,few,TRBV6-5,TGTGCCAGCAGGCCTGACAGGGTGCAACAGCCCCAGCATTTT,CASRPDRVQQPQHF
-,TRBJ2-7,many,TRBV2,TGTGCCAGCAGTATGACACGGTACGAGCAGTACTTC,CASSMTRYEQYF
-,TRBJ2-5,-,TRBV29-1,TGCAGCACAGCTAATGGGGAGACCCAGTACTTC,CSTANGETQYF
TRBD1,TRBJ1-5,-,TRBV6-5,TGTGCCAGCAGTTTTAGACAGGGGAGCGTTCAGCCCCAGCATTTT,CASSFRQGSVQPQHF
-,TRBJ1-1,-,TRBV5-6,TGTGCCAGCAGCTTGGTTGACAGGCGCTTGAACACTGAAGCTTTCTTT,CASSLVDRRLNTEAFF
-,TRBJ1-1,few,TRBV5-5,TGTGCCAGCCGAAAAGGGGTGAACACTGAAGCTTTCTTT,CASRKGVNTEAFF
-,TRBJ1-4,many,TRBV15,TGTGCCACCCGTTCTGCGGGGGGCGATGAAAAACTGTTTTTT,CATRSAGGDEKLFF
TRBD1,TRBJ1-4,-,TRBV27,TGTGCCAGCAGAGAAGCCGGGACAGGGGGAGAAAAACTGTTTTTT,CASREAGTGGEKLFF
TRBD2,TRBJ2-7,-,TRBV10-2,TGCGCCAGCGGGGATTTCCTAGCGGGACAATCCTACGAGCAGTACTTC,CASGDFLAGQSYEQYF
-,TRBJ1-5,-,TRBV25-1,TGTGCCAGCAGTGAATCAGGGGAGGGTCAGCCCCAGCATTTT,CASSESGEGQPQHF
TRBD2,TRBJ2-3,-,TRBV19,TGTGCCAGTAGGGGACTAGCGGGAGGGGAAGATATGCAGTATTTT,CASRGLAGGEDMQYF
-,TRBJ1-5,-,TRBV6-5,TGTGCCAGCAGGGTCTTTCAGGGTAGTAATCAGCCCCAGCATTTT,CASRVFQGSNQPQHF
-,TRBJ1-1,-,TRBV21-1,TGTGCCAGCGCGGGGACAGCCCAGGGGGACACTGAAGCTTTCTTT,CASAGTAQGDTEAFF